A single sample gave rise to the 8 T cell receptor beta chains below, sequenced in a study of cytomegalovirus exposure and HLA in healthy donors. A multiplex PCR was run with 60 Vbeta primers and 13 Jbeta primers. Some clones are missing from TCRdb's copy, which holds only in-frame ones; the method was immunoSEQ multiplex PCR. The sample includes approximately 180,000 clones, approximately 80% of them seen just once. Sequenced material: PBMCs. The receptors were gathered from a woman aged 30 to 39 in good health and CMV-seronegative.

The chain is built from TRBV5-4 and TRBJ2-3; tentative D call: TRBD1 (8 bases). Germline V gives CDR1 SGHNT, CDR2 YYREEE (reference sequence). V lost 0 bases and J lost 6, with 20 bases in between. This CDR3 is 17 amino acids long. Here the CDR3 DNA reads TGTGCCAGCAGCTTGGGGGGGACAGGACTAGTCGGGGATACGCAGTATTTT. It encodes CASSLGGTGLVGDTQYF.

The chain links TRBV27 to TRBJ1-1; D is possibly TRBD1 (6 bases). The CDR3 loop spans 15 amino acids. The ends were cut back, 5 bases at V and 7 bases at J, with 20 bases in the middle. Germline CDR1 is MNHEY and CDR2 is SMNVEV (reference sequence). DNA of the CDR3: TGTGCCAGCAGTCCCAGACAGGTCCCAAGCCTTGAAGCTTTCTTT. It codes for CASSPRQVPSLEAFF.

Written as DNA, the CDR3 is TGTGCCAGCTCACCAGGACAGGGTTCGAGGTCACCCCTCCACTTT. As protein: CASSPGQGSRSPLHF. The chain combines TRBV18 with TRBJ1-6; 8 bases align to TRBD1. This CDR3 has 15 residues. J was trimmed by 10 bases and V by 2 bases; bases with no gene match: 7. Germline-derived CDR1 and CDR2 are KGHSH and LQKENI.

The chain's CDR3 is CASGRNNEQFF. The CDR3, as DNA: TGTGCCAGCGGGAGAAACAATGAGCAGTTCTTC. The chain has TRBV6-1 and TRBJ2-1, with D possibly TRBD2 on 5 matching bases. The V end lost 8 bases, the J end lost 5 bases, and 7 bases lay between the germline ends. CDR1 and CDR2 from the germline V gene are MNHNS and SASEGT. This CDR3 has 11 residues.

This chain links TRBV4-3 with TRBJ2-1; 9 bases are shared with TRBD2. This CDR3 spans 19 amino acids. The V and J ends lost 5 bases and 0 bases, in that order; junction bases with no gene match: 14. Germline V lookup: CDR1 LGHNA, CDR2 YSLEER. This CDR3 reads CASSGEILTSGHSYNEQFF. For the CDR3, the DNA is TGCGCCAGCAGCGGAGAAATTTTAACTAGCGGGCACTCCTACAATGAGCAGTTCTTC.

The V and J genes are TRBV18 and TRBJ1-2; possibly TRBD1 for D (6 bases). Germline V lookup: CDR1 KGHSH, CDR2 LQKENI. The CDR3 is 13 amino acids. V was shortened by 6 bases and J by 6 bases, with 14 bases between the two germline ends. The CDR3 coding sequence is TGTGCCAGCTCCGTTCAGGGGCTTGATGGCTACACCTTC. It encodes CASSVQGLDGYTF.

The chain combines TRBV11-3 with TRBJ2-7; TRBD2 matches 12 bases. The CDR3 extends over 16 amino acids. V was clipped by 1 base and J by 2 bases; unmatched bases: 3. Germline V gives CDR1 SGHNT, CDR2 YENEEA. This CDR3 is CASSLVTSGRTYEQYF. CDR3 in DNA: TGTGCCAGCAGCTTAGTGACTAGCGGGAGAACCTACGAGCAGTACTTC.

This clone was seen a few times. The chain joins TRBV2 to TRBJ2-2; 12 nucleotides agree with TRBD2. The CDR3 is made up of 14 amino acids. The V segment lost 8 bases and the J segment 5 bases; nucleotides outside the gene matches: 3. Germline CDR1 SNHLY, CDR2 FYNNEI. CDR3: CASGGLAGTGELFF. The CDR3 region has the DNA TGTGCCAGCGGAGGACTAGCGGGAACCGGGGAGCTGTTTTTT.